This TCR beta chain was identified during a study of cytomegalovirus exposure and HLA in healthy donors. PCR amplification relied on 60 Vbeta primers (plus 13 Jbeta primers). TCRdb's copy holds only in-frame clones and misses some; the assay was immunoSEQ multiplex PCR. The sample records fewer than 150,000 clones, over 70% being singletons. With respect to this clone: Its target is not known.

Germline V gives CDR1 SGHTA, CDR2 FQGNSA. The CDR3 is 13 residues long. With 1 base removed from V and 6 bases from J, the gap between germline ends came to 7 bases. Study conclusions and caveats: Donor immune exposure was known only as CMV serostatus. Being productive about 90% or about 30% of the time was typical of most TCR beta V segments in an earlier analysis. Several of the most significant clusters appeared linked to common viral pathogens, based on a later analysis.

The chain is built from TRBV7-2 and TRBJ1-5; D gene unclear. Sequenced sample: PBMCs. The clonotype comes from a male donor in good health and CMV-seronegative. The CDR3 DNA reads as TGTGCCAGCAGCTTAGTGCCGGGTCAGCCCCAGCATTTT. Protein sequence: CASSLVPGQPQHF.